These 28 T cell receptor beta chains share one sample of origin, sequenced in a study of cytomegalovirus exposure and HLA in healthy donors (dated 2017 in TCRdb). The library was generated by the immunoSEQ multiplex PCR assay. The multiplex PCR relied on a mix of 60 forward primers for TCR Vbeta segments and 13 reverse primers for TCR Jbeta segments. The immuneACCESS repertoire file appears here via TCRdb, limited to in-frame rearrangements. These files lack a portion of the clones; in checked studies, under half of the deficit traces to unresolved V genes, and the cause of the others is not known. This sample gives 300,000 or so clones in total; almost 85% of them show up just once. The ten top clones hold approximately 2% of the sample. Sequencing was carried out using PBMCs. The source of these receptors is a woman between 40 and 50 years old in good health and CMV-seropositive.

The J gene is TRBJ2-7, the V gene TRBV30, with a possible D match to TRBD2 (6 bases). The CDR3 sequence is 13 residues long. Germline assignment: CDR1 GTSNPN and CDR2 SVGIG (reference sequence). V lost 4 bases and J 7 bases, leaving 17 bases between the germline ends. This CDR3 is CAWKGRGSREQYF. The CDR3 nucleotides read TGTGCCTGGAAGGGGCGGGGATCGAGGGAGCAGTACTTC.

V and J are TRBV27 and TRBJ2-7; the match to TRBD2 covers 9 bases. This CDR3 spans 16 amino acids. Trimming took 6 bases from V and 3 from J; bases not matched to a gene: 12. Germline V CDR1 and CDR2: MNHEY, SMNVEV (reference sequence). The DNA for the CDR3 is TGTGCCAGCAGCACTCCCCCGCTAGCGGGATTCTACGAGCAGTACTTC. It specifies CASSTPPLAGFYEQYF.

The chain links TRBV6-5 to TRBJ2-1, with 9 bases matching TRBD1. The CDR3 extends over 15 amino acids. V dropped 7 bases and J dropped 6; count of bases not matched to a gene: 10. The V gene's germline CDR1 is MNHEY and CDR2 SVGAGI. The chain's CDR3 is CASTHTGTGSNEQFF. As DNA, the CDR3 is TGTGCCAGCACTCATACCGGGACAGGGAGCAATGAGCAGTTCTTC.

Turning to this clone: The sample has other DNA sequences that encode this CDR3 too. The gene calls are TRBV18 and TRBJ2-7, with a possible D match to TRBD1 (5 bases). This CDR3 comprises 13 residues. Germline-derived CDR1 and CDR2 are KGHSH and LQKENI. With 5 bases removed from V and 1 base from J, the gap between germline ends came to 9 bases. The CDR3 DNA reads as TGTGCCAGCTCAGGGGCGGTGTCCTACGAGCAGTACTTC. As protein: CASSGAVSYEQYF.

In nucleotides, the CDR3 is TGTGCCAGCAGTTTAGTAGGGGAACAGCCCCAGCATTTT. As protein: CASSLVGEQPQHF. This chain links TRBV27 with TRBJ1-5, with D maybe TRBD1 (5 bases). Per the germline V gene, CDR1 is MNHEY and CDR2 is SMNVEV (reference sequence). The CDR3 loop spans 13 amino acids. V shed 2 bases and J shed 7 bases, with 9 bases lying between them.

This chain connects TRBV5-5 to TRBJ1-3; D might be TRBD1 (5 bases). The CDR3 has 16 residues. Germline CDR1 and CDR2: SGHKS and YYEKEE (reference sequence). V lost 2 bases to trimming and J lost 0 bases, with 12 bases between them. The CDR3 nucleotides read TGTGCCAGCAGCTTTTGGGACTCCGGCTCTGGAAACACCATATATTTT. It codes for CASSFWDSGSGNTIYF.

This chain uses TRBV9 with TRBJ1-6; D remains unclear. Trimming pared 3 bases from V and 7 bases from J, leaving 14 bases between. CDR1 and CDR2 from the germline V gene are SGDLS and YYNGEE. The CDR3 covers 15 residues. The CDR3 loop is CASSADGGVNSPLHF. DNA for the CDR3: TGTGCCAGCAGCGCCGACGGCGGGGTAAATTCACCCCTCCACTTT.

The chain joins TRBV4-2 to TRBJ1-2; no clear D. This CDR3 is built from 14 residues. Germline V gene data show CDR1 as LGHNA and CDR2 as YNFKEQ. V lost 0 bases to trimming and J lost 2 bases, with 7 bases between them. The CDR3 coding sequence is TGTGCCAGCAGCCAAGATCCCCAGAACTATGGCTACACCTTC. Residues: CASSQDPQNYGYTF.

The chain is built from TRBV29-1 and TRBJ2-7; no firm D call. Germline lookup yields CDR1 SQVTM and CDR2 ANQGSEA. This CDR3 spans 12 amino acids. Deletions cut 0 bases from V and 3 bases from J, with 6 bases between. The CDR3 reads CSVEDPSYEQYF. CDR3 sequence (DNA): TGCAGCGTTGAAGATCCCAGCTACGAGCAGTACTTC.

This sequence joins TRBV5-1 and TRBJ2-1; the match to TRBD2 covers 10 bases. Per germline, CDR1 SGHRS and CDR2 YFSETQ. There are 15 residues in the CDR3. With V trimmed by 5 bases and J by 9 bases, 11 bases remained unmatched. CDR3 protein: CASRPGTSEGGEQFF. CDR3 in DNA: TGCGCCAGCAGGCCCGGGACTAGCGAGGGGGGTGAGCAGTTCTTC.

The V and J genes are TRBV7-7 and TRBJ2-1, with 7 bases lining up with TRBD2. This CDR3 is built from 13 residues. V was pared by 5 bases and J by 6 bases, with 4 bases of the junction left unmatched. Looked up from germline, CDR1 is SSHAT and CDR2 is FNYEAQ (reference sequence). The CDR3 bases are TGTGCCAGCAGCCCAGGGACTACCAATGAGCAGTTCTTC. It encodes CASSPGTTNEQFF.

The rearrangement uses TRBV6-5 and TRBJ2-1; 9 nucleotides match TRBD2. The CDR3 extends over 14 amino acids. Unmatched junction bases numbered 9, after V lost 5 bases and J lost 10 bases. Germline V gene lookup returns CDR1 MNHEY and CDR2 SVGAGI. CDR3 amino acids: CASSLRGLAGEQFF. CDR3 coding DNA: TGTGCCAGCAGTCTCCGAGGGCTAGCGGGAGAGCAGTTCTTC.

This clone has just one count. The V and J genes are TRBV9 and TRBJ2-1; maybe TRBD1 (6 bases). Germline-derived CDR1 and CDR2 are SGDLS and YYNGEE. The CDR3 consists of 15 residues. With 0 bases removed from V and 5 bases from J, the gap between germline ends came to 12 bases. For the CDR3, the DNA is TGTGCCAGCAGCGTAGTTCGTTCAGGGGACAATGAGCAGTTCTTC. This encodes CASSVVRSGDNEQFF.

The CDR3 is CASSTPLQGTYEQYF. The CDR3 region has the DNA TGTGCCAGCAGCACACCCTTACAGGGAACCTACGAGCAGTACTTC. V gene TRBV28 combines with J gene TRBJ2-7, with D tentatively TRBD1 (6 bases). From germline, CDR1 is MDHEN and CDR2 SYDVKM. This CDR3 comprises 15 residues. V was pared by 6 bases and J by 2 bases, with 17 bases between.

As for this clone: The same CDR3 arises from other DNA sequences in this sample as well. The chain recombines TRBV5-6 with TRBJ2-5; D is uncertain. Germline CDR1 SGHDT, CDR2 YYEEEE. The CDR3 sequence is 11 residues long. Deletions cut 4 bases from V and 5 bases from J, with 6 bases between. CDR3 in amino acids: CASSAGETQYF. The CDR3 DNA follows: TGTGCCAGCAGCGCCGGGGAGACCCAGTACTTC.

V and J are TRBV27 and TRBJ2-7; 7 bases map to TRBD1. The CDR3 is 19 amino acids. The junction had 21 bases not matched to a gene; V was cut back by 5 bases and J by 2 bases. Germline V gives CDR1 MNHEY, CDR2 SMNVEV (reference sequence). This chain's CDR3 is CASSRALVKTGKNPYEQYF. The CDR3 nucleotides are TGTGCCAGCAGTCGCGCCCTCGTTAAGACAGGGAAGAACCCCTACGAGCAGTACTTC.

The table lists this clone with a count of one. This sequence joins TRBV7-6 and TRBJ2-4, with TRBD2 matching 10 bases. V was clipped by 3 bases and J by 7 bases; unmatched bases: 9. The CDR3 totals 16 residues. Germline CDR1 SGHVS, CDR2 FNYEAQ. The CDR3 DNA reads TGTGCCAGCAGCTTGTATCTAGCGGGAGTGGGGAACATTCAGTACTTC. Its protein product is CASSLYLAGVGNIQYF.

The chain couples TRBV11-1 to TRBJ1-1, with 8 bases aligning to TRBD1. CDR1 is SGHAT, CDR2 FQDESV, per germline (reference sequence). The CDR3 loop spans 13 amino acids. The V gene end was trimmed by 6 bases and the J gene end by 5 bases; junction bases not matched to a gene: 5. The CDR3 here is CASRRTGSTEAFF. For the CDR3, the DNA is TGTGCCAGCAGGAGGACAGGGTCAACTGAAGCTTTCTTT. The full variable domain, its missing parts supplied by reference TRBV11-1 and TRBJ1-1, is EAEVAQSPRYKITEKSQAVAFWCDPISGHATLYWYRQILGQGPELLVQFQDESVVDDSQLPKDRFSAERLKGVDSTLKIQPAELGDSAMYLCASRRTGSTEAFFGQGTRLTVV.

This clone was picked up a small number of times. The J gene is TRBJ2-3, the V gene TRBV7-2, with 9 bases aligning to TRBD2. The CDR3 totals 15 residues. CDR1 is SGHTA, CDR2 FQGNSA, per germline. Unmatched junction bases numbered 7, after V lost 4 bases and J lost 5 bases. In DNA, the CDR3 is TGTGCCAGCAGCTGGGCGGGAGGGCCGGGAGATACGCAGTATTTT. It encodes CASSWAGGPGDTQYF.

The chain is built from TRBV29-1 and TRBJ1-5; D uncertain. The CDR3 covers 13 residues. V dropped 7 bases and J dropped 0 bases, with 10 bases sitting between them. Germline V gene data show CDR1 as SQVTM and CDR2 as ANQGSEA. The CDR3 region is CSARKYSNQPQHF. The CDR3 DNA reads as TGCAGCGCCAGGAAATATAGCAATCAGCCCCAGCATTTT.

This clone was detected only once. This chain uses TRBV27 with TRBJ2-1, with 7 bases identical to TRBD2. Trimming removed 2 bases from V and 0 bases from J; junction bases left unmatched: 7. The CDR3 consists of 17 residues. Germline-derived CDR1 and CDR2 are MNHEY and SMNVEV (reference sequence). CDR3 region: CASSLLAVQSSYNEQFF. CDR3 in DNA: TGTGCCAGCAGTTTACTAGCGGTCCAGAGCTCCTACAATGAGCAGTTCTTC.

CDR3: CASSLTDSRLAGEETQYF. The DNA for the CDR3 is TGTGCCAGCAGCCTGACCGATTCTAGACTAGCGGGAGAAGAGACCCAGTACTTC. The chain has TRBV5-6 and TRBJ2-5, with TRBD2 identical over 12 bases. J gave up 3 bases and V 4 bases, and 13 bases lay outside the gene matches. CDR3 length equals 18 residues. Germline CDR1 and CDR2: SGHDT and YYEEEE.

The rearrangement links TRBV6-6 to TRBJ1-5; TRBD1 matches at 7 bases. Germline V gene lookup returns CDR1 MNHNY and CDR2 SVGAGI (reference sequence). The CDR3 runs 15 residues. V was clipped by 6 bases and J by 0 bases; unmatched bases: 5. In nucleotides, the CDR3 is TGTGCCAGCAGGGTACAGGGGATTAGCAATCAGCCCCAGCATTTT. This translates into CASRVQGISNQPQHF.

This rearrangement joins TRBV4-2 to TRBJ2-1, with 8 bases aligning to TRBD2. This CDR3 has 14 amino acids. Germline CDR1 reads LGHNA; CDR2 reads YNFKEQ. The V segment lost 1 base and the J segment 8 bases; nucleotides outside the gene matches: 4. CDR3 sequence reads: CASSQGQAGDEQFF. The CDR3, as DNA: TGTGCCAGCAGCCAAGGTCAAGCGGGAGATGAGCAGTTCTTC.

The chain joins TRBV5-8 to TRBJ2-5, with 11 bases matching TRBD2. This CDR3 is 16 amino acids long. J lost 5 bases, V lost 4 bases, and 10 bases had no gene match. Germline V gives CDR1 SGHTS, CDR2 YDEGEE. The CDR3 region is CASSPSGLAGAETQYF. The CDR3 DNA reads TGTGCCAGCAGCCCGTCCGGACTAGCGGGTGCGGAGACCCAGTACTTC.

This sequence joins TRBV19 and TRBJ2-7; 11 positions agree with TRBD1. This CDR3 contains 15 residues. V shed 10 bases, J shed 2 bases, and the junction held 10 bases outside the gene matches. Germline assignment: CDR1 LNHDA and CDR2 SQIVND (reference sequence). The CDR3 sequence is CATGQGASGTYEQYF. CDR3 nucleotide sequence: TGTGCCACCGGACAGGGGGCTAGCGGGACCTACGAGCAGTACTTC.

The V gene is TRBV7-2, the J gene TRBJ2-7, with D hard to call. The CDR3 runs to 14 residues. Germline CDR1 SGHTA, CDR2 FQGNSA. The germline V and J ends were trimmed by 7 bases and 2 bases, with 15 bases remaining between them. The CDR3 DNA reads TGTGCCAGCACCCGCACAGAGCCCACCTACGAGCAGTACTTC. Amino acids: CASTRTEPTYEQYF.

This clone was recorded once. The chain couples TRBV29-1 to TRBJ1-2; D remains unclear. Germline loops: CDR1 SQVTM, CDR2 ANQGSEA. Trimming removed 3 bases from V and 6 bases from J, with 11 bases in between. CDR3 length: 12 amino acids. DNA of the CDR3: TGCAGCGTTGATTTCGGGAGTGATGGCTACACCTTC. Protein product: CSVDFGSDGYTF.